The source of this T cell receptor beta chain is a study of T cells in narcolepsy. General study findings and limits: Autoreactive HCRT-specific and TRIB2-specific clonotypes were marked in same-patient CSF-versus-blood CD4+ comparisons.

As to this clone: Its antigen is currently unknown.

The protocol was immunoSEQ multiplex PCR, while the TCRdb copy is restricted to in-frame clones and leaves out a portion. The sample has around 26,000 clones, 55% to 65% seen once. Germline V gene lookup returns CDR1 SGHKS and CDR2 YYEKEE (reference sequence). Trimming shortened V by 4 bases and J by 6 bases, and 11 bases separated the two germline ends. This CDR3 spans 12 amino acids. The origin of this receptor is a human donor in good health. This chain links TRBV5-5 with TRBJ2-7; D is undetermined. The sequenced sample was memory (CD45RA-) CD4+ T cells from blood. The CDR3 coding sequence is TGTGCCAGCAGCCATTTAGAAAGCGAGCAGTACTTC. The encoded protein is CASSHLESEQYF.